These 32 T cell receptor beta chains were sequenced from one sample in a study of blood T cell repertoires in COVID-19 (dated by TCRdb to 2019 to 2021). Library construction relied on the immunoSEQ multiplex PCR assay. This is the immuneACCESS table as TCRdb keeps it, with only in-frame sequences that have V and J called. A part of the clones is gone; compared with another copy, unresolved V genes explain less than half, and the rest is unexplained. Recorded for this sample are about 88,000 clones; 70% to 90% of them occurred a single time. The ten most abundant clones make up roughly 15% of the sample. Sequencing was carried out using peripheral blood. These receptors were collected from a woman in her 70s with acute or convalescent COVID-19.

The genes are TRBV6-1 and TRBJ2-6; 11 positions match TRBD2. There are 18 residues in the CDR3. The V segment lost 1 base and the J segment 0 bases; nucleotides outside the gene matches: 2. The germline V gene has CDR1 MNHNS and CDR2 SASEGT. The CDR3 DNA sequence: TGTGCCAGCAGTGAAGGACTAGCGGGGACCTCTGGGGCCAACGTCCTGACTTTC. Translation gives CASSEGLAGTSGANVLTF.

V usage is TRBV4-2 and J usage is TRBJ2-5, with 8 nucleotides matching TRBD1. The CDR3 contains 16 residues. V was pared by 3 bases and J by 2 bases, with 8 bases of the junction left unmatched. CDR1 and CDR2 (germline): LGHNA, YNFKEQ. In nucleotides, the CDR3 is TGTGCCAGCAGCCAGGCCTCGACAGGGGAACAAGAGACCCAGTACTTC. This encodes CASSQASTGEQETQYF.

This rearrangement joins TRBV5-1 to TRBJ2-3, with D unresolved. Trimming took off 4 bases at V and 2 bases at J, with 14 bases between the two ends. Germline CDR1 reads SGHRS; CDR2 reads YFSETQ. The CDR3 runs 15 residues. The CDR3 reads CASSPQAHDTDTQYF. The CDR3 DNA sequence: TGCGCCAGCAGCCCTCAGGCTCACGACACAGATACGCAGTATTTT.

The rearrangement joins TRBV2 to TRBJ2-3; 8 bases map to TRBD2. The junction had 5 bases not matched to a gene; V was cut back by 8 bases and J by 1 base. The CDR3 extends over 14 amino acids. Germline CDR1 is SNHLY and CDR2 is FYNNEI. In nucleotides, the CDR3 is TGTGCCAGCCTTCCGGGACTAGGCACAGATACGCAGTATTTT. Its translation: CASLPGLGTDTQYF.

The rearrangement links TRBV9 to TRBJ2-1; 10 nucleotides agree with TRBD2. The CDR3 spans 18 residues. CDR1 SGDLS and CDR2 YYNGEE come from the germline V gene. The trim removed 5 bases at V and 4 bases at J, leaving 15 bases unmatched. The DNA for the CDR3 is TGTGCCAGCAGATCAAGGGGAGCGGGGGGGCGAGTATACAATGAGCAGTTCTTC. Protein product: CASRSRGAGGRVYNEQFF.

This rearrangement joins TRBV11-2 to TRBJ1-6; 7 nucleotides align to TRBD1. The CDR3 totals 17 residues. CDR1 is SGHAT and CDR2 is FQNNGV in the germline V gene. V was clipped by 1 base and J by 7 bases; unmatched bases: 10. The CDR3 here is CASSLAGVGGLNSPLHF. The CDR3 bases are TGTGCCAGCAGCTTAGCTGGAGTAGGGGGCCTAAATTCACCCCTCCACTTT.

This clone was seen more than once but under ten times. The V and J genes are TRBV24-1 and TRBJ1-5; 7 nucleotides match TRBD1. V was clipped by 4 bases and J by 13 bases; unmatched bases: 6. The CDR3 length is 12 residues. In germline, CDR1 is KGHDR, CDR2 SFDVKD. The CDR3 sequence: CATSDRTGPQHF. The CDR3 DNA is TGTGCCACCAGTGACCGGACAGGCCCGCAGCATTTT.

The chain couples TRBV29-1 to TRBJ2-5, with 10 bases fitting TRBD2. After removal of 2 bases from V and 5 bases from J, the junction contained 5 bases not matched to a gene. CDR3 length equals 14 residues. Germline assignment: CDR1 SQVTM and CDR2 ANQGSEA. The chain's CDR3 is CSVESGRAGETQYF. In nucleotides, the CDR3 is TGCAGCGTTGAAAGCGGGAGGGCCGGGGAGACCCAGTACTTC.

This clone was detected once. V usage is TRBV19 and J usage is TRBJ1-5, with D possibly matching TRBD1 (6 bases). Germline V gives CDR1 LNHDA, CDR2 SQIVND (reference sequence). The CDR3 spans 13 residues. V was pared by 5 bases and J by 9 bases, with 14 bases between. In DNA form, the CDR3 reads TGTGCCAGTAGTTCAGGGGTGCAGACGCCCCAGCATTTT. Translation: CASSSGVQTPQHF.

The count of this clone is one. The chain joins TRBV7-2 to TRBJ2-1; the D gene is possibly TRBD2 (6 bases). V lost 5 bases and J lost 7, with 18 bases in between. CDR1 is SGHTA, CDR2 FQGNSA, per germline. The CDR3 has 15 residues. The CDR3 DNA is TGTGCCAGCAGCCCCATTCCGGGAGAACAGAATGAGCAGTTCTTC. It specifies CASSPIPGEQNEQFF.

The CDR3 DNA sequence: TGTGCCAGCAGCCCTGGCGGCAAGAACACTGAAGCTTTCTTT. Its translation is CASSPGGKNTEAFF. The chain is built from TRBV7-6 and TRBJ1-1; D gene ambiguous. Trimming left V 5 bases short and J 1 base short, with 11 bases between. CDR1 is SGHVS, CDR2 FNYEAQ, per germline. The CDR3 consists of 14 residues.

The rearrangement uses TRBV29-1 and TRBJ2-5; 8 nucleotides line up with TRBD2. Trimming cost V 4 bases and J 4 bases; bases outside gene matches: 11. This CDR3 contains 15 residues. Germline V lookup: CDR1 SQVTM, CDR2 ANQGSEA. The CDR3 is CSVALRGGAGETQYF. CDR3 bases: TGCAGCGTTGCCCTCCGGGGGGGGGCAGGAGAGACCCAGTACTTC.

This clone was observed a handful of times. This chain connects TRBV19 to TRBJ2-7; the D gene is possibly TRBD2 (6 bases). The CDR3 loop spans 13 amino acids. In germline, CDR1 is LNHDA, CDR2 SQIVND (reference sequence). The V and J ends lost 3 bases and 2 bases respectively, with 8 bases between them. The CDR3: CASSMGLTYEQYV. The CDR3 bases are TGTGCCAGTAGTATGGGACTTACCTACGAGCAGTACGTC.

The rearrangement uses TRBV4-2 and TRBJ1-2; TRBD1 matches at 10 bases. Germline V gene data show CDR1 as LGHNA and CDR2 as YNFKEQ. This CDR3 spans 15 amino acids. V lost 5 bases to trimming and J lost 8 bases; unmatched junction nucleotides: 11. CDR3 nucleotides: TGTGCCAGCAGCACATCTGGACAGGGGGGAGGAGGCTACACCTTC. As protein: CASSTSGQGGGGYTF.

This chain links TRBV7-9 with TRBJ2-3, with D possibly matching TRBD2 (5 bases). CDR3 length: 15 amino acids. In germline, CDR1 is SEHNR, CDR2 FQNEAQ (reference sequence). The V end lost 1 base, the J end lost 4 bases, and 12 bases lay between the germline ends. DNA of the CDR3: TGTGCCAGCAGCTTAGACTCGGGGTCCGCAGATACGCAGTATTTT. Its protein product is CASSLDSGSADTQYF. Drawing the rest from reference TRBV7-9 and TRBJ2-3, the complete variable domain is DTGVSQNPRHKITKRGQNVTFRCDPISEHNRLYWYRQTLGQGPEFLTYFQNEAQLEKSRLLSDRFSAERPKGSFSTLEIQRTEQGDSAMYLCASSLDSGSADTQYFGPGTRLTVL.

The CDR3 sequence is CASSFASGGAIEQYV. CDR3 coding DNA: TGTGCCAGCAGCTTCGCGAGCGGGGGGGCAATCGAGCAGTACGTC. The chain combines TRBV5-4 with TRBJ2-7, with TRBD2 matching over 10 bases. CDR3 length equals 15 residues. Looked up from germline, CDR1 is SGHNT and CDR2 is YYREEE (reference sequence). V lost 2 bases to trimming and J lost 6 bases; unmatched junction nucleotides: 8.

The genes are TRBV6-5 and TRBJ2-1; 10 bases align to TRBD1. Trimming at V came to 6 bases and at J to 9 bases, leaving 11 bases not matched to a gene. The CDR3 length is 15 residues. Germline CDR1 MNHEY, CDR2 SVGAGI. Here the CDR3 reads CASRVPGQGRFEQFF. The CDR3 nucleotides read TGTGCCAGCAGAGTACCGGGACAGGGGCGATTTGAGCAGTTCTTC.

The chain uses TRBV10-1 and TRBJ2-1; 8 bases fit TRBD1. V shed 0 bases, J shed 0 bases, and the junction held 4 bases outside the gene matches. In germline, CDR1 is WNHNN, CDR2 SYGVQD (reference sequence). This CDR3 has 17 residues. CDR3 nucleotides: TGCGCCAGCAGTGAGTCGAGACAGGGGTTCTCCTACAATGAGCAGTTCTTC. Amino acid sequence: CASSESRQGFSYNEQFF.

This clone has just a few counts. The chain combines TRBV9 with TRBJ2-1; D remains ambiguous. CDR1 and CDR2 (germline): SGDLS, YYNGEE. This CDR3 contains 16 residues. Trimming pared 0 bases from V and 0 bases from J, leaving 10 bases between. The CDR3 nucleotides are TGTGCCAGCAGCGTAGGTCTCGGTAGCTCCTACAATGAGCAGTTCTTC. Translation gives CASSVGLGSSYNEQFF.

The V and J genes are TRBV5-1 and TRBJ2-3, with 7 bases lining up with TRBD1. CDR1 is SGHRS and CDR2 is YFSETQ in the germline V gene. Trimming cost V 4 bases and J 9 bases; bases outside gene matches: 11. The CDR3 is made up of 14 amino acids. CDR3 sequence (DNA): TGCGCCAGCAGCCTGGGACAGAGCTCCGACACGCAGTATTTT. Residues: CASSLGQSSDTQYF.

This clone has a single count. V is TRBV5-1 and J is TRBJ1-2, with 10 nucleotides matching TRBD1. This CDR3 contains 15 residues. From germline, CDR1 is SGHRS and CDR2 YFSETQ. V was pared by 4 bases and J by 5 bases, with 8 bases of the junction left unmatched. The CDR3 loop is CASSQGTGVLYGYTF. The DNA of the CDR3 is TGCGCCAGCAGCCAAGGGACAGGGGTTTTGTATGGCTACACCTTC.

This chain connects TRBV5-1 to TRBJ2-1, with 11 positions matching TRBD2. The J segment lost 4 bases and the V segment lost 0 bases, leaving 6 bases of the junction unmatched. There are 17 residues in the CDR3. CDR1 is SGHRS and CDR2 is YFSETQ in the germline V gene. The CDR3 loop is CASSLAAGTSGYNEQFF. CDR3 bases: TGCGCCAGCAGCTTGGCCGCTGGGACTAGCGGATACAATGAGCAGTTCTTC. The full variable domain, its missing parts supplied by reference TRBV5-1 and TRBJ2-1, is KAGVTQTPRYLIKTRGQQVTLSCSPISGHRSVSWYQQTPGQGLQFLFEYFSETQRNKGNFPGRFSGRQFSNSRSEMNVSTLELGDSALYLCASSLAAGTSGYNEQFFGPGTRLTVL.

The chain has TRBV7-2 and TRBJ2-2, with 9 bases identical to TRBD1. CDR3 length equals 16 residues. Germline V gives CDR1 SGHTA, CDR2 FQGNSA. The J segment lost 7 bases and the V segment lost 0 bases, leaving 6 bases of the junction unmatched. The CDR3 nucleotides are TGTGCCAGCAGCTTAGCCGGGACAGGGAAAGTCGGGGAGCTGTTTTTT. Its translation: CASSLAGTGKVGELFF.

V is TRBV9 and J is TRBJ1-4; possible D gene TRBD1, 6 bases. Germline V gives CDR1 SGDLS, CDR2 YYNGEE. This CDR3 is 15 amino acids long. Trimming took 3 bases from V and 3 from J, leaving 12 bases between them. The CDR3 region has the DNA TGTGCCAGCAGCGCCCGGGCAGGGGCTAATGAAAAACTGTTTTTT. It is translated as CASSARAGANEKLFF.

As for this clone: This sample includes further DNA sequences coding for the same CDR3. The gene calls are TRBV9 and TRBJ2-5; no definite D call. This CDR3 has 13 amino acids. The V gene's germline CDR1 is SGDLS and CDR2 YYNGEE. V lost 4 bases to trimming and J lost 1 base, with 8 bases between them. As DNA, the CDR3 is TGTGCCAGCAGCCTCAGTGGCCAAGAGACCCAGTACTTC. Translating it yields CASSLSGQETQYF.

V gene TRBV5-1 combines with J gene TRBJ2-5, with TRBD2 matching over 7 bases. The CDR3 loop spans 14 amino acids. Germline V gene sequence: CDR1 SGHRS, CDR2 YFSETQ. V gave up 5 bases and J gave up 2 bases; unmatched junction bases: 6. In nucleotides, the CDR3 is TGCGCCAGCAGTCCCGCGGGAGATCAAGAGACCCAGTACTTC. It encodes CASSPAGDQETQYF.

V and J are TRBV13 and TRBJ1-2, with 11 bases fitting TRBD1. CDR1 PRHDT and CDR2 FYEKMQ come from the germline V gene (reference sequence). The CDR3 totals 17 residues. After removal of 1 base from V and 9 bases from J, the junction contained 13 bases not matched to a gene. This chain's CDR3 is CASSLDQLGQGASSYTF. Written as DNA, the CDR3 is TGTGCCAGCAGCTTAGATCAGTTAGGACAGGGGGCTTCAAGCTACACCTTC.

The chain is built from TRBV6-2 or TRBV6-3 and TRBJ1-1; D is unclear. This CDR3 contains 12 residues. Germline CDR1 reads MNHEY; CDR2 reads SVGEGT. The germline V and J ends were trimmed by 5 bases and 4 bases, with 8 bases remaining between them. The CDR3 reads CASSTMRTEAFF. The CDR3 DNA reads TGTGCCAGCAGTACGATGCGCACTGAAGCTTTCTTT.

The gene calls are TRBV4-1 and TRBJ1-5; D is possibly TRBD1 (5 bases). This CDR3 region has 15 residues. Germline CDR1 is MGHRA and CDR2 is YSYEKL. Trimming removed 0 bases from V and 6 bases from J, with 12 bases in between. CDR3 residues: CASSQDGEGSQPQHF. The DNA for the CDR3 is TGCGCCAGCAGCCAAGATGGGGAGGGGAGTCAGCCCCAGCATTTT.

This clone was seen once. The gene calls are TRBV2 and TRBJ2-3; 7 bases align to TRBD2. The CDR3 contains 14 residues. The germline V gene has CDR1 SNHLY and CDR2 FYNNEI. J was trimmed by 9 bases and V by 2 bases; bases with no gene match: 8. CDR3 DNA sequence: TGTGCCAGCAGTGAACCTCCCGCGGGGGAGACGCAGTATTTT. It encodes CASSEPPAGETQYF.

The genes are TRBV5-1 and TRBJ2-6; 7 nucleotides match TRBD1. CDR1 is SGHRS and CDR2 is YFSETQ in the germline V gene. Trimming took 2 bases from V and 1 from J; bases not matched to a gene: 15. This CDR3 has 20 residues. CDR3 DNA sequence: TGCGCCAGCAGCTTCTTACGACCGGGACAGTCGTCGTCTGGGGCCAACGTCCTGACTTTC. Encoded protein: CASSFLRPGQSSSGANVLTF. Full variable domain (missing parts from reference TRBV5-1 and TRBJ2-6): KAGVTQTPRYLIKTRGQQVTLSCSPISGHRSVSWYQQTPGQGLQFLFEYFSETQRNKGNFPGRFSGRQFSNSRSEMNVSTLELGDSALYLCASSFLRPGQSSSGANVLTFGAGSRLTVL.

J is TRBJ2-5 and V is TRBV24-1; TRBD1 is a possible D gene (5 bases). The CDR3 has 14 amino acids. The germline V gene has CDR1 KGHDR and CDR2 SFDVKD. Trimming pared 5 bases from V and 3 bases from J, leaving 12 bases between. The CDR3 is CATSGLDSEETQYF. The CDR3 DNA follows: TGTGCCACCAGTGGGCTTGACAGCGAAGAGACCCAGTACTTC.